The clone carrying this TCR beta chain occurred a few times. The sample originates from a study of regulatory T cells in long-lasting Graves disease. The germline CDR1 and CDR2 sequences are SGHVS and FQNEAQ. V gave up 3 bases and J gave up 2 bases, with 17 bases separating them. The CDR3 has 18 residues. In building TCR beta libraries, iRepertoire HTBI primers were used together with Arm-PCR of CDR3 regions. Each CDR3 protein gets one entry after TCRdb re-called the multiplex PCR reads with MiXCR. The sample lists 400,000 to 450,000 distinct CDR3 sequences, 15% occurring once. Time point noted: newly diagnosed GD, antithyroid drugs for less than 3 months. PBMC RNA served as the TCR library source. The sample also formed part of further work on T cells in Graves' hyperthyroidism and ophthalmopathy.

The rearrangement links TRBV7-8 to TRBJ2-6; tentatively, D is TRBD2 (5 bases). The specimen was peripheral blood mononuclear cells (PBMCs), collected at new diagnosis, from a patient treated with antithyroid drugs. This clonotype was obtained from a woman in her twenties or thirties with Graves disease. The CDR3, as DNA: TGTGCCAGCAGCTTGGAACCATCTTTCGGGACTGGGGCCAACGTCCTGACTTTC. As protein: CASSLEPSFGTGANVLTF.